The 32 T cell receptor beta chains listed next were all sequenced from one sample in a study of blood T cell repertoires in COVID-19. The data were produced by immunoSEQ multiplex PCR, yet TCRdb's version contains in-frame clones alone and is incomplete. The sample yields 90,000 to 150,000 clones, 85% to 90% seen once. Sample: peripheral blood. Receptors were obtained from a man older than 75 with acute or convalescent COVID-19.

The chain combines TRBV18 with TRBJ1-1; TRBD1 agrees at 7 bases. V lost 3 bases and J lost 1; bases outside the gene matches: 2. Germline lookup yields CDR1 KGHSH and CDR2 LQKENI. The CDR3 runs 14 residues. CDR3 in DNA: TGTGCCAGCTCACCGGGACAGAGGAACACTGAAGCTTTCTTT. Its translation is CASSPGQRNTEAFF. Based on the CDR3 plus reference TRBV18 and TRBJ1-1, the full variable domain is NAGVMQNPRHLVRRRGQEARLRCSPMKGHSHVYWYRQLPEEGLKFMVYLQKENIIDESGMPKERFSAEFPKEGPSILRIQQVVRGDSAAYFCASSPGQRNTEAFFGQGTRLTVV.

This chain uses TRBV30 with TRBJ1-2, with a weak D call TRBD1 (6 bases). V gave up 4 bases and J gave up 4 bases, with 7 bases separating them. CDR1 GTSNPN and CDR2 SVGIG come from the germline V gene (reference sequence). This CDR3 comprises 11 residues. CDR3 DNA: TGTGCCTGGACGGACAGCTATGGCTACACCTTC. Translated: CAWTDSYGYTF.

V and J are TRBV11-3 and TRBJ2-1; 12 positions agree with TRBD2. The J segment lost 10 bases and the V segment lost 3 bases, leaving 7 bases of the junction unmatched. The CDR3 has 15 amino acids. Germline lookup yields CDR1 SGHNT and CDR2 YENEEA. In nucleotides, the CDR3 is TGTGCCAGCAGCTTGACTAGCGGGAGTTCTAGGGAGCAGTTCTTC. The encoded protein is CASSLTSGSSREQFF.

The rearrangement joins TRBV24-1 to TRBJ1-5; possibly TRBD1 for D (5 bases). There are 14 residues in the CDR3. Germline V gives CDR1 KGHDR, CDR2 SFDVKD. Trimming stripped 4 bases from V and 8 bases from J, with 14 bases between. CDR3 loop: CATSEGGQWEPQHF. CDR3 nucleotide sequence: TGTGCCACCAGTGAGGGTGGACAATGGGAGCCCCAGCATTTT.

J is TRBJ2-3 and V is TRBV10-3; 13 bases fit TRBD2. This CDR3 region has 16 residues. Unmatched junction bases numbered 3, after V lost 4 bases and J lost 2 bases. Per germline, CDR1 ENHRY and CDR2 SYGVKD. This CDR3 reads CAISAGLAGNTDTQYF. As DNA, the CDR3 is TGTGCCATCAGTGCGGGACTAGCGGGAAACACAGATACGCAGTATTTT.

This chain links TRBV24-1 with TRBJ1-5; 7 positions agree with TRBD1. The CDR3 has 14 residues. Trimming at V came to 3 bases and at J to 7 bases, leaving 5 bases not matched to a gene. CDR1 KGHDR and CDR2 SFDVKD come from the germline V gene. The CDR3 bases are TGTGCCACCAGTGATGGACAGGCCGGACAGCCCCAGCATTTT. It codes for CATSDGQAGQPQHF.

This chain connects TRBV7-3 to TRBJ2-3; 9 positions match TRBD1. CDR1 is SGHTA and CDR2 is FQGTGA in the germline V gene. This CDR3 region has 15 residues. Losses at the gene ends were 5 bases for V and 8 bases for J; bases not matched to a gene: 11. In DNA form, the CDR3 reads TGTGCCAGCAGCCAGGCGGGGGACAGGGCGGGTACGCAGTATTTT. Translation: CASSQAGDRAGTQYF.

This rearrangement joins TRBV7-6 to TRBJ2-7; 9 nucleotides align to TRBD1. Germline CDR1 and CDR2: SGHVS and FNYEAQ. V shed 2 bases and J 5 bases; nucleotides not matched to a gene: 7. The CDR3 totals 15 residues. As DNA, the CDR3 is TGTGCCAGCAGCTTACTGACAGGGGGAATCCACGAGCAGTACTTC. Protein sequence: CASSLLTGGIHEQYF.

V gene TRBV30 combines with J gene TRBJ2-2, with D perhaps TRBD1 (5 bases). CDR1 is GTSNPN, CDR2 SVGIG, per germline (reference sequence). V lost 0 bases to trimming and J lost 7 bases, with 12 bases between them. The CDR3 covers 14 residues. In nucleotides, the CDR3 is TGTGCCTGGAGTGTACAGGCGATAGACGGGGAGCTGTTTTTT. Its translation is CAWSVQAIDGELFF. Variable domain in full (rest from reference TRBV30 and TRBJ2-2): SQTIHQWPATLVQPVGSPLSLECTVEGTSNPNLYWYRQAAGRGLQLLFYSVGIGQISSEVPQNLSASRPQDRQFILSSKKLLLSDSGFYLCAWSVQAIDGELFFGEGSRLTVL.

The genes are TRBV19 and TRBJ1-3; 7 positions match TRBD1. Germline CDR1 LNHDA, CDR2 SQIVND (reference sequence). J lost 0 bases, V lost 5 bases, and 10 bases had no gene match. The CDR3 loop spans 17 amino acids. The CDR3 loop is CASSPPRQGGSGNTIYF. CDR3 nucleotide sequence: TGTGCCAGTAGTCCGCCTCGACAGGGAGGCTCTGGAAACACCATATATTTT.

This chain's CDR3 is CASSRGDGAYEQYF. The DNA of the CDR3 is TGTGCCAGCAGCCGGGGGGACGGAGCCTACGAGCAGTACTTC. The chain joins TRBV7-2 to TRBJ2-7; 7 bases map to TRBD2. V lost 5 bases to trimming and J lost 2 bases; unmatched junction nucleotides: 6. The germline V gene has CDR1 SGHTA and CDR2 FQGNSA. The CDR3 extends over 14 amino acids.

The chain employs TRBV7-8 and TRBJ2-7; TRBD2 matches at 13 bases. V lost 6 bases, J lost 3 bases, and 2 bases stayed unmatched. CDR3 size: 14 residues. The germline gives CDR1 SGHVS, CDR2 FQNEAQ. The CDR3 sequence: CASSGTSGVYEQYF. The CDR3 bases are TGTGCCAGCAGTGGGACTAGCGGGGTCTACGAGCAGTACTTC.

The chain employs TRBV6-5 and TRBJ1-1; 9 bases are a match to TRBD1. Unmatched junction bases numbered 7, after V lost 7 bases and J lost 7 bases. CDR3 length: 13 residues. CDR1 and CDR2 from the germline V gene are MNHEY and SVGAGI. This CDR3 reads CASIGQGNVEAFF. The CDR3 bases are TGTGCCAGCATCGGACAGGGGAACGTTGAAGCTTTCTTT.

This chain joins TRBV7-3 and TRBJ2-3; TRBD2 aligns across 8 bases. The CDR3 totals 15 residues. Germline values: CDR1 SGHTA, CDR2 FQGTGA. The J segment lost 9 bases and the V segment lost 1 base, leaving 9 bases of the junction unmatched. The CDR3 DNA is TGTGCCAGCAGCTTAAGTCGGGGAGCGGGGGACACGCAGTATTTT. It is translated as CASSLSRGAGDTQYF.

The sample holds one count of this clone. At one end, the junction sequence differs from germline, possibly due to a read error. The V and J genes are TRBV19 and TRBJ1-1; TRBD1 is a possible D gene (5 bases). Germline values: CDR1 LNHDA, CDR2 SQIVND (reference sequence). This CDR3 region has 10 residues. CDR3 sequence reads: CASSLQQVIF. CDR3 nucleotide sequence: TGTGCCAGTAGTCTCCAACAGGTAATCTTT.

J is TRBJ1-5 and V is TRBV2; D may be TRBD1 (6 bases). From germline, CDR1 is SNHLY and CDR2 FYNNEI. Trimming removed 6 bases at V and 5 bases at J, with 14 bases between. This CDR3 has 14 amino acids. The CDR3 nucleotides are TGTGCCAGCAGCTCGAAGGACAGAGATCAGCCCCAGCATTTT. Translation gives CASSSKDRDQPQHF. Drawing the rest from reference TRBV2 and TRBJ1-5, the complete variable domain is EPEVTQTPSHQVTQMGQEVILRCVPISNHLYFYWYRQILGQKVEFLVSFYNNEISEKSEIFDDQFSVERPDGSNFTLKIRSTKLEDSAMYFCASSSKDRDQPQHFGDGTRLSIL.

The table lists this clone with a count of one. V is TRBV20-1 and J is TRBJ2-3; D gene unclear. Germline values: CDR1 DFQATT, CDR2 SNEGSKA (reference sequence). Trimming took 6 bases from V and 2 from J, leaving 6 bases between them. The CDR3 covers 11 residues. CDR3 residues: CSATTTDTQYF. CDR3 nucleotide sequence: TGCAGTGCCACAACCACAGATACGCAGTATTTT.

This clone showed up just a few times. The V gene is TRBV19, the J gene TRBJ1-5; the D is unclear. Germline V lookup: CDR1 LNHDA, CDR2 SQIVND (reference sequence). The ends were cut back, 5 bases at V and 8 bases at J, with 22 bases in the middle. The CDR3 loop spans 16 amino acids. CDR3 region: CASSFPPPAGMEPQHF. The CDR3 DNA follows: TGTGCCAGTAGTTTCCCCCCCCCTGCGGGGATGGAGCCCCAGCATTTT. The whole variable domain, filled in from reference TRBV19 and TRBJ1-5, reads DGGITQSPKYLFRKEGQNVTLSCEQNLNHDAMYWYRQDPGQGLRLIYYSQIVNDFQKGDIAEGYSVSREKKESFPLTVTSAQKNPTAFYLCASSFPPPAGMEPQHFGDGTRLSIL.

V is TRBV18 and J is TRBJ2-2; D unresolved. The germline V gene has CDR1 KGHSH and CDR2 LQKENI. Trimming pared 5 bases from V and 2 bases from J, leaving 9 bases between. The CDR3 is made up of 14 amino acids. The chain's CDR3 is CASSDSRNTGELFF. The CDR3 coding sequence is TGTGCCAGCTCAGACTCCAGAAACACCGGGGAGCTGTTTTTT. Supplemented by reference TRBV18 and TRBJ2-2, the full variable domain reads NAGVMQNPRHLVRRRGQEARLRCSPMKGHSHVYWYRQLPEEGLKFMVYLQKENIIDESGMPKERFSAEFPKEGPSILRIQQVVRGDSAAYFCASSDSRNTGELFFGEGSRLTVL.

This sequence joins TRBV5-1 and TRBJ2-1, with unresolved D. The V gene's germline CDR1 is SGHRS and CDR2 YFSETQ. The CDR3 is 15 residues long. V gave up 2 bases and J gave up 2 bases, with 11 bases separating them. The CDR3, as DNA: TGCGCCAGCAGCTTAGATAACCCTACCTACAATGAGCAGTTCTTC. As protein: CASSLDNPTYNEQFF.

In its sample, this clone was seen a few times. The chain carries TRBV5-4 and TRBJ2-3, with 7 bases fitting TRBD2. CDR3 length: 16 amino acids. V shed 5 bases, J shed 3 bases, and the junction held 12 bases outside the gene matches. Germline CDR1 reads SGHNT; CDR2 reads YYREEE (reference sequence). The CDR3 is CASRLSSGVGTDTQYF. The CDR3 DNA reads TGTGCCAGCAGACTGAGCAGCGGGGTAGGAACAGATACGCAGTATTTT.

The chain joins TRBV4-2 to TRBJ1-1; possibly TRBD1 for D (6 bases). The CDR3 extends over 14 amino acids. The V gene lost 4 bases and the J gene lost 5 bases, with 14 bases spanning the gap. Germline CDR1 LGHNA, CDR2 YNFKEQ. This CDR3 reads CASSLADSRTEAFF. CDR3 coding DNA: TGTGCCAGCAGCCTTGCGGACAGTCGGACTGAAGCTTTCTTT.

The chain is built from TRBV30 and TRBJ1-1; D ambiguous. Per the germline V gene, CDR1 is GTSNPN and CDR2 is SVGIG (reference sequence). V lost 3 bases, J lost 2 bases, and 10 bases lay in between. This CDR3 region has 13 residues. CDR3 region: CAWSPTSNTEAFF. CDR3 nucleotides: TGTGCCTGGAGCCCAACATCCAACACTGAAGCTTTCTTT.

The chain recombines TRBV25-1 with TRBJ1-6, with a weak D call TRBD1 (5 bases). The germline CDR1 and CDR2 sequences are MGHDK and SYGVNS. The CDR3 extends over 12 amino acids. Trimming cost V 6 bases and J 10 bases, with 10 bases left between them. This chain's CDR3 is CASRRGGSPLHF. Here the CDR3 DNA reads TGTGCCAGCAGAAGGGGAGGGTCACCCCTCCACTTT.

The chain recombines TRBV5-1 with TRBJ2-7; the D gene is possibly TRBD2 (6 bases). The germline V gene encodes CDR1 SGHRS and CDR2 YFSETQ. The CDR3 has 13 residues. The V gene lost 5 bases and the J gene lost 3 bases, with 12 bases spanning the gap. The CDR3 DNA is TGCGCCAGCAGAAGGGACGGGGGCTACGAGCAGTACTTC. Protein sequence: CASRRDGGYEQYF.

The CDR3 nucleotides read TGCAGCGTAAAGACAGGGGGCAATTTGTACGAGCAGTACTTC. Translation gives CSVKTGGNLYEQYF. The chain links TRBV29-1 to TRBJ2-7; 10 nucleotides line up with TRBD1. The germline V gene has CDR1 SQVTM and CDR2 ANQGSEA. The CDR3 runs 14 residues. Trimming removed 6 bases from V and 4 bases from J; junction bases left unmatched: 9.

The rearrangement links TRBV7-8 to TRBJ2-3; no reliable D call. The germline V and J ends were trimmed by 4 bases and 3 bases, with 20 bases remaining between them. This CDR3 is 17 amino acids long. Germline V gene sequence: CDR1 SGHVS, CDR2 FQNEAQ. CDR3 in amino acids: CASSSPQSVVPTDTQYF. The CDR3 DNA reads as TGTGCCAGCAGCTCCCCCCAGAGCGTCGTCCCAACAGATACGCAGTATTTT.

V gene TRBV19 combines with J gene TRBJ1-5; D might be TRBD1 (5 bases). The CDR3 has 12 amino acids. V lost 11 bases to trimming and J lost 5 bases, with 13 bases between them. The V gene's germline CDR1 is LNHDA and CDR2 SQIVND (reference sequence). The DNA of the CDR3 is TGTGCCGGGGGAGGTAGGGATCAGCCCCAGCATTTT. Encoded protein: CAGGGRDQPQHF.

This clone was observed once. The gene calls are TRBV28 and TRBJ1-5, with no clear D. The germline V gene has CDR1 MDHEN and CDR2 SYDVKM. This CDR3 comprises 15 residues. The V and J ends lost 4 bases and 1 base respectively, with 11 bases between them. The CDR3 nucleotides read TGTGCCAGCAGTTCGGGGTTTTTAAGCAATCAGCCCCAGCATTTT. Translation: CASSSGFLSNQPQHF.

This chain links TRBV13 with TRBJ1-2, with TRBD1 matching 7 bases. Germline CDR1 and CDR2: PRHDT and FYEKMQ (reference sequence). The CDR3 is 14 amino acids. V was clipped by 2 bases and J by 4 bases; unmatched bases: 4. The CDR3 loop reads CASSLTGAIYGYTF. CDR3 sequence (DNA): TGTGCCAGCAGCTTAACAGGGGCTATCTATGGCTACACCTTC.

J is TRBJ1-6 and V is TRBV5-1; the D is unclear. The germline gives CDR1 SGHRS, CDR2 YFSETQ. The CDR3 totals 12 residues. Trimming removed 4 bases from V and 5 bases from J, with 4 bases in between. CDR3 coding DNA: TGCGCCAGCAGCCTTGATAATTCACCCCTCCACTTT. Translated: CASSLDNSPLHF.

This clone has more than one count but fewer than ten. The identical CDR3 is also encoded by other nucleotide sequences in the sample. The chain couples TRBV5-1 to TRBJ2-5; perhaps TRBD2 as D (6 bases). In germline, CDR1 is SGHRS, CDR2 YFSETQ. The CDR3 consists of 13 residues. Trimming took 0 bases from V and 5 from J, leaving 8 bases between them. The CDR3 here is CASSLGSGETQYF. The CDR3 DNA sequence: TGCGCCAGCAGCTTGGGTAGCGGTGAGACCCAGTACTTC.